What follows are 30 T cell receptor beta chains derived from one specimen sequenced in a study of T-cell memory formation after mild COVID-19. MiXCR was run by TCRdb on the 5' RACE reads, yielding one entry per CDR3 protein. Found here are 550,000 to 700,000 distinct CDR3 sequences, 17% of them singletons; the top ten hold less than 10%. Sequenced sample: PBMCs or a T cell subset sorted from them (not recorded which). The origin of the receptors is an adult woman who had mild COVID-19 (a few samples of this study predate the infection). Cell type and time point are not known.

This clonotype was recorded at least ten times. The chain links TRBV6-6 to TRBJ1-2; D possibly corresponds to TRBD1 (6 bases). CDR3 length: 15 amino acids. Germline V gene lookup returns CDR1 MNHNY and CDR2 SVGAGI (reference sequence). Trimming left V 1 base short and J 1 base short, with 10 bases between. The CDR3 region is CASSYLGAVNYGYTF. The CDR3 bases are TGTGCCAGCAGTTACTTGGGGGCGGTTAACTATGGCTACACCTTC.

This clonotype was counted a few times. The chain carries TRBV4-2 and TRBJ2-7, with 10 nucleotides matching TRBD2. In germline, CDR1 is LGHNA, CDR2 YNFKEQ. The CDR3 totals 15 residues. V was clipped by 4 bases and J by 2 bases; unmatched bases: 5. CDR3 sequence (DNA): TGTGCCAGCAGCCGTGGGACTAGCGAGACCTACGAGCAGTACTTC. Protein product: CASSRGTSETYEQYF.

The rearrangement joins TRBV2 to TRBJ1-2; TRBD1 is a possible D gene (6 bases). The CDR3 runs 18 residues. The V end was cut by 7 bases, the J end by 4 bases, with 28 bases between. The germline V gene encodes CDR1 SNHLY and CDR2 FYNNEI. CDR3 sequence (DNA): TGTGCCAGCACCCGAGGGGGGACTAAAAGCGAGGTTCTCTATGGCTACACCTTC. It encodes CASTRGGTKSEVLYGYTF. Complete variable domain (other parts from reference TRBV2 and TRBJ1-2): EPEVTQTPSHQVTQMGQEVILRCVPISNHLYFYWYRQILGQKVEFLVSFYNNEISEKSEIFDDQFSVERPDGSNFTLKIRSTKLEDSAMYFCASTRGGTKSEVLYGYTFGSGTRLTVV.

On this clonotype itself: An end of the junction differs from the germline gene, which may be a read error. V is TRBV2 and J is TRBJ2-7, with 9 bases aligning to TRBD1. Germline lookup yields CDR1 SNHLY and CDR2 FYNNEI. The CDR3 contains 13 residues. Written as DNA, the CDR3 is TGTTCCAGCAGTAAAGGACAGGGGCTGGAGCAGTACTTC. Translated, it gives CSSSKGQGLEQYF.

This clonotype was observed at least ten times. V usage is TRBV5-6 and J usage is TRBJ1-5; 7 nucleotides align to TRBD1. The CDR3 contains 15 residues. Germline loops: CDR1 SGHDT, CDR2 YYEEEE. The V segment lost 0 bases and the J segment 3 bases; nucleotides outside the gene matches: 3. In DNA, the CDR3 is TGTGCCAGCAGCTTGGGACAGGGTCCCAATCAGCCCCAGCATTTT. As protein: CASSLGQGPNQPQHF.

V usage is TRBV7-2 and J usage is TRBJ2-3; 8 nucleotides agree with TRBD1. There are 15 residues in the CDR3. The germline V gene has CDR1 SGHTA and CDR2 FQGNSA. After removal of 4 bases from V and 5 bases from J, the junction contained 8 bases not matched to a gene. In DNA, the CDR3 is TGTGCCAGCAGCTCCGACAGGGGCACGATAGATACGCAGTATTTT. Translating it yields CASSSDRGTIDTQYF.

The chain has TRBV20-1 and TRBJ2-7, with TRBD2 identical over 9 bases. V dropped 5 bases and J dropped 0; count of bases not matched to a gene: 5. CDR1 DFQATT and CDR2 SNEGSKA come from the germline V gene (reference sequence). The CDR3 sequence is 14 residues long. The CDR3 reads CSAELAGRSYEQYF. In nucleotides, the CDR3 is TGCAGTGCTGAACTAGCGGGTCGCTCCTACGAGCAGTACTTC.

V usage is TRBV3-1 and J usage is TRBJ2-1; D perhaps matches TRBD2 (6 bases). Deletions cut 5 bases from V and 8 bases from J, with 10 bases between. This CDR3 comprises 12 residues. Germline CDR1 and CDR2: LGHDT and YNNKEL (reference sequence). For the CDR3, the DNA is TGTGCCAGCAGCACAATAGCGGATGAGCAGTTCTTC. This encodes CASSTIADEQFF.

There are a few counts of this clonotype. CDR3 coding DNA: TGTGCCAGCAGCTACCAAATCCAGGATACGCAGTATTTT. Residues: CASSYQIQDTQYF. J is TRBJ2-3 and V is TRBV7-9; no clear D gene. CDR3 size: 13 residues. With 4 bases removed from V and 6 bases from J, the gap between germline ends came to 11 bases. Per the germline V gene, CDR1 is SEHNR and CDR2 is FQNEAQ (reference sequence).

The CDR3 loop is CSVESGVEGYTF. The CDR3 bases are TGCAGCGTTGAGTCAGGGGTGGAGGGCTACACCTTC. The chain recombines TRBV29-1 with TRBJ1-2; weak D call: TRBD1 (6 bases). The CDR3 consists of 12 residues. Germline V gene sequence: CDR1 SQVTM, CDR2 ANQGSEA. Trimming shortened V by 3 bases and J by 8 bases, and 13 bases separated the two germline ends.

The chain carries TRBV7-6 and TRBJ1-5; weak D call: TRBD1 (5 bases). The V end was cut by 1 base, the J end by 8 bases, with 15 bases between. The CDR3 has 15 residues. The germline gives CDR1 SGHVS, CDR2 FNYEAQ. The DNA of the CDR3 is TGTGCCAGCAGCTTAGGGGCAGGGCCCACAGAGCCCCAGCATTTT. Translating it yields CASSLGAGPTEPQHF.

CDR3 nucleotide sequence: TGCAGCGCCCAAACAGTGAACACTGAAGCTTTCTTT. Translating gives CSAQTVNTEAFF. J is TRBJ1-1 and V is TRBV29-1; no clear D. Germline lookup yields CDR1 SQVTM and CDR2 ANQGSEA. This CDR3 has 12 amino acids. Trimming shortened V by 7 bases and J by 0 bases, and 9 bases separated the two germline ends.

The DNA for the CDR3 is TGTGCCAGCAGGTCCGTCGCAAGAGGCAATGAGCAGTTCTTC. The encoded protein is CASRSVARGNEQFF. V is TRBV11-2 and J is TRBJ2-1; D is unresolved. V was pared by 6 bases and J by 6 bases, with 15 bases between. This CDR3 comprises 14 residues. The germline V gene encodes CDR1 SGHAT and CDR2 FQNNGV.

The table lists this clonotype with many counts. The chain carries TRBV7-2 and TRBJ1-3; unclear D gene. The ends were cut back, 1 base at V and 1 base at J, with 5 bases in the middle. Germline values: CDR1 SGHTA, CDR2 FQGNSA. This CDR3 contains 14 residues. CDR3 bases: TGTGCCAGCAGCTTAGATGGGTCTGGAAACACCATATATTTT. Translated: CASSLDGSGNTIYF.

For the CDR3, the DNA is TGTGCCAGCAGCTTTGGGATTTACGGGGCTGGAAACACCATATATTTT. This codes for CASSFGIYGAGNTIYF. The chain is built from TRBV7-8 and TRBJ1-3; D not resolved. This CDR3 region has 16 residues. In germline, CDR1 is SGHVS, CDR2 FQNEAQ. The germline V and J ends were trimmed by 3 bases and 2 bases, with 14 bases remaining between them.

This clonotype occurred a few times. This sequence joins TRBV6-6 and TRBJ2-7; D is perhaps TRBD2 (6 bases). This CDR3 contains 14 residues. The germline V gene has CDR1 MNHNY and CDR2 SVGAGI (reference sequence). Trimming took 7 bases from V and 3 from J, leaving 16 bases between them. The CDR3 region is CASTQAGTGYEQYF. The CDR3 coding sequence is TGTGCCAGCACCCAGGCAGGGACTGGCTACGAGCAGTACTTC.

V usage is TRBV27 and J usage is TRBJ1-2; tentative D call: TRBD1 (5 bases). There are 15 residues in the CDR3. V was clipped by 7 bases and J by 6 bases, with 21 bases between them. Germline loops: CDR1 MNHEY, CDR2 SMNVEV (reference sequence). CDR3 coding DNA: TGTGCCAGCACCGATTCTCCAGAGGGGAGGGATGGCTACACCTTC. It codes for CASTDSPEGRDGYTF.

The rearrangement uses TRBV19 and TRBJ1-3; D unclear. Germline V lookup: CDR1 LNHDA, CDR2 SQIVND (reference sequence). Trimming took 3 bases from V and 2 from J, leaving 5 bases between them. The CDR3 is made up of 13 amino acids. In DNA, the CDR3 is TGTGCCAGTAGTATCGTTCCTGGAAACACCATATATTTT. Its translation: CASSIVPGNTIYF. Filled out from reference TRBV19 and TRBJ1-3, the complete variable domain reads DGGITQSPKYLFRKEGQNVTLSCEQNLNHDAMYWYRQDPGQGLRLIYYSQIVNDFQKGDIAEGYSVSREKKESFPLTVTSAQKNPTAFYLCASSIVPGNTIYFGEGSWLTVV.

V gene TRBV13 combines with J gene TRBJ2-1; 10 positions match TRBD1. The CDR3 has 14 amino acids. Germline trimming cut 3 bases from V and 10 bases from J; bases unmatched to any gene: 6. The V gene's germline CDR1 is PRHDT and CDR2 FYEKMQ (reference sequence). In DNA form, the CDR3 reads TGTGCCAGCAGCTTTGGGACAGGGGCCCCCGAGCAGTTCTTC. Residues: CASSFGTGAPEQFF.

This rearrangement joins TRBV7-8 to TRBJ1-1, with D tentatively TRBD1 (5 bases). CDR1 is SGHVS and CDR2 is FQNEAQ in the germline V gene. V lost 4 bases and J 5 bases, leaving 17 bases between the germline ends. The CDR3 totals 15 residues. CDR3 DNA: TGTGCCAGCAGCTCAGGGTGGGGGATTGGGACTGAAGCTTTCTTT. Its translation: CASSSGWGIGTEAFF.

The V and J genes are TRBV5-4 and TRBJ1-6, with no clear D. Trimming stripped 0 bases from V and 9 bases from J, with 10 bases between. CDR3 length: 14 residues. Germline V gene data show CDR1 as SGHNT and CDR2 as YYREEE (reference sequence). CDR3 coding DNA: TGTGCCAGCAGCTTGGTAGGAGTTAGTTCACCCCTCCACTTT. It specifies CASSLVGVSSPLHF.

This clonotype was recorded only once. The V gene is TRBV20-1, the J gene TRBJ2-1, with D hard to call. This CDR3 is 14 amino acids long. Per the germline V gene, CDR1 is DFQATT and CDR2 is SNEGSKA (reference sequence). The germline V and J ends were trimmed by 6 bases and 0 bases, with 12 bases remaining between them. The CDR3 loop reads CSAPSQSSYNEQFF. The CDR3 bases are TGCAGTGCCCCGAGTCAGAGCTCCTACAATGAGCAGTTCTTC.

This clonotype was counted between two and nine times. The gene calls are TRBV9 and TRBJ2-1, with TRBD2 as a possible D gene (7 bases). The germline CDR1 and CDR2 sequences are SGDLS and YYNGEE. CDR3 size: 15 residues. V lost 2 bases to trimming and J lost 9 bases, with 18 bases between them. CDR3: CASSVWGAGEGEQFF. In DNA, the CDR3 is TGTGCCAGCAGCGTCTGGGGGGCGGGAGAAGGTGAGCAGTTCTTC.

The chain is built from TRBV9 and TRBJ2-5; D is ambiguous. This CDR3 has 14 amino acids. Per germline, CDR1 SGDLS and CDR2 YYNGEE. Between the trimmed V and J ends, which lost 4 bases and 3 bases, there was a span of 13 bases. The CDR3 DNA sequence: TGTGCCAGCAGCTACCCGGACGGTAAAGAGACCCAGTACTTC. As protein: CASSYPDGKETQYF.

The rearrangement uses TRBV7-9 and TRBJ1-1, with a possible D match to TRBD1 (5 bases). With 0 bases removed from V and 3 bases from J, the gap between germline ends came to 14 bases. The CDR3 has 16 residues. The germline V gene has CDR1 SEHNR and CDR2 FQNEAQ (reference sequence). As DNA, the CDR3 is TGTGCCAGCAGCTTAGCGCGCGGGGGGTCGGACACTGAAGCTTTCTTT. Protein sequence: CASSLARGGSDTEAFF. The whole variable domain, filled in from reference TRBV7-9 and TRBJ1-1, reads DTGVSQNPRHKITKRGQNVTFRCDPISEHNRLYWYRQTLGQGPEFLTYFQNEAQLEKSRLLSDRFSAERPKGSFSTLEIQRTEQGDSAMYLCASSLARGGSDTEAFFGQGTRLTVV.

CDR3 in DNA: TGTGCCAGCAGCTCCTTCCCCCCGGTGAGCTCTGGAAACACCATATATTTT. Its translation: CASSSFPPVSSGNTIYF. The genes are TRBV11-2 and TRBJ1-3; D unclear. CDR3 length: 17 residues. V dropped 4 bases and J dropped 0 bases, with 16 bases sitting between them. From germline, CDR1 is SGHAT and CDR2 FQNNGV.

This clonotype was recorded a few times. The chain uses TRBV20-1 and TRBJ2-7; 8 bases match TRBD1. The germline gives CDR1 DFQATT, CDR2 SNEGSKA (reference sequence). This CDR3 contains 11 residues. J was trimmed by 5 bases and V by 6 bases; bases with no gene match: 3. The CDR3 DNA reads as TGCAGTGCGCGGACAGGGCACGAGCAGTACTTC. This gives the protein CSARTGHEQYF.

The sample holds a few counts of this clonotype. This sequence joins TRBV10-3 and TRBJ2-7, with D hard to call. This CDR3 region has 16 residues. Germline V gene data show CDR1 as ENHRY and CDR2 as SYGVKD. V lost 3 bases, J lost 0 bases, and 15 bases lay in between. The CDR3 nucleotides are TGTGCCATCAGTGAAGGAGACATGGAGCTCTCCTACGAGCAGTACTTC. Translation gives CAISEGDMELSYEQYF.

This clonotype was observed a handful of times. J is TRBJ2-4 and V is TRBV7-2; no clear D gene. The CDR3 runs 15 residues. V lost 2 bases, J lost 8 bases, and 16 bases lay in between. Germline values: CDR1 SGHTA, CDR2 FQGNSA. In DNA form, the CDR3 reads TGTGCCAGCAGCTTATCGGTCGGCCCAGGAGACATTCAGTACTTC. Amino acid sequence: CASSLSVGPGDIQYF.

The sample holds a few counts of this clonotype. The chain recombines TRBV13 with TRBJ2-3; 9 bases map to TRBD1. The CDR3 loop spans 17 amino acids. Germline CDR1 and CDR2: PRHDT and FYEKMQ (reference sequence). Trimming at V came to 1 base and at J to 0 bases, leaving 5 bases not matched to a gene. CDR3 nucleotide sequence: TGTGCCAGCAGCTTAGAAAGGGACAGGGCCAGCACAGATACGCAGTATTTT. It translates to CASSLERDRASTDTQYF.